This T cell receptor beta chain was identified in a study of cytomegalovirus exposure and HLA in healthy donors. Findings and caveats of the study: Donor immune exposure was known only as CMV serostatus. Cytomegalovirus association was listed for approximately 150 TCR beta chains. Across donors, sequencing depth was assumed by presence/absence analyses to be roughly uniform.

V lost 2 bases, J lost 4 bases, and 9 bases stayed unmatched. CDR3 length: 16 amino acids. The V gene's germline CDR1 is MNHEY and CDR2 SMNVEV (reference sequence). Comment on this clone: Its antigen remains unknown.

PCR used 60 Vbeta primers and 13 Jbeta primers. TCRdb keeps only in-frame clones here, not all; method: immunoSEQ multiplex PCR. Among a few hundred thousand clones, around 79% were seen once, and the ten largest hold around 0.2%. The source is a girl aged 2 to 9 in good health and CMV-seronegative. The chain combines TRBV27 with TRBJ1-1; TRBD1 agrees at 8 bases. The sample taken for sequencing was PBMCs. DNA of the CDR3: TGTGCCAGCAGTTTAAGTGGGGGGACAGGTCTCACTGAAGCTTTCTTT. This codes for CASSLSGGTGLTEAFF.